These 30 T cell receptor beta chains share one sample of origin, sequenced in a study of OX40 agonist ivuxolimab in advanced cancers. The repertoire was sequenced with immunoSEQ multiplex PCR; TCRdb's copy has only in-frame clones and lacks some. The repertoire consists of roughly 92,000 clones, with about 90% occurring once and the leading ten covering roughly 0.16%. Here the sequenced sample was CD4+ or CD8+ T cells sorted from blood, taken in a trial of the OX40 agonist ivuxolimab. The receptors stem from an adult with an advanced solid tumor such as melanoma, head and neck, liver or kidney cancer.

The V call is TRBV5-1, the J call TRBJ2-1, with TRBD2 identical over 8 bases. Looked up from germline, CDR1 is SGHRS and CDR2 is YFSETQ. This CDR3 is built from 15 residues. With V trimmed by 4 bases and J by 0 bases, 3 bases remained unmatched. Here the CDR3 reads CASSRSGSSYNEQFF. CDR3 DNA sequence: TGCGCCAGCAGCCGCAGCGGGAGCTCCTACAATGAGCAGTTCTTC. Full variable domain (rest looked up from reference TRBV5-1 and TRBJ2-1): KAGVTQTPRYLIKTRGQQVTLSCSPISGHRSVSWYQQTPGQGLQFLFEYFSETQRNKGNFPGRFSGRQFSNSRSEMNVSTLELGDSALYLCASSRSGSSYNEQFFGPGTRLTVL.

This clone was seen just once. The V and J genes are TRBV5-1 and TRBJ2-2; 7 positions agree with TRBD1. The CDR3 is 16 amino acids. The germline gives CDR1 SGHRS, CDR2 YFSETQ. With 5 bases clipped from V and 0 bases from J, the junction kept 7 bases outside the gene matches. The CDR3, as DNA: TGCGCCAGCAGTCGGACCGGGACAGCGAACACCGGGGAGCTGTTTTTT. Its protein is CASSRTGTANTGELFF.

The sample holds a few counts of this clone. The chain links TRBV4-1 to TRBJ1-5; 10 bases line up with TRBD1. The CDR3 is 15 residues long. Per germline, CDR1 MGHRA and CDR2 YSYEKL. V gave up 1 base and J gave up 5 bases; unmatched junction bases: 2. The CDR3 DNA follows: TGCGCCAGCAGCCAAGTGGGACAGGGGTATCAGCCCCAGCATTTT. It yields the protein CASSQVGQGYQPQHF.

V and J are TRBV11-2 and TRBJ2-2, with TRBD2 identical over 9 bases. Germline CDR1 is SGHAT and CDR2 is FQNNGV. The CDR3 is 18 amino acids. The J segment lost 7 bases and the V segment lost 6 bases, leaving 18 bases of the junction unmatched. CDR3 DNA: TGTGCCAGCAGTAAGCTGAACTTAGCGGGGGTTTTCGTCGGGGAGCTGTTTTTT. This encodes CASSKLNLAGVFVGELFF.

The chain links TRBV19 to TRBJ2-1; unclear D gene. The V gene's germline CDR1 is LNHDA and CDR2 SQIVND (reference sequence). The CDR3 runs 13 residues. V shed 3 bases and J shed 8 bases, with 11 bases lying between them. CDR3 in amino acids: CASSIPQIDEQFF. The CDR3 nucleotides read TGTGCCAGTAGTATTCCCCAGATAGATGAGCAGTTCTTC.

The rearrangement links TRBV30 to TRBJ1-5; TRBD1 matches at 9 bases. CDR3 length: 14 residues. Germline-derived CDR1 and CDR2 are GTSNPN and SVGIG (reference sequence). V was pared by 2 bases and J by 4 bases, with 3 bases of the junction left unmatched. CDR3 region: CAWSTGGVNQPQHF. The CDR3 nucleotides read TGTGCCTGGAGTACAGGGGGCGTTAATCAGCCCCAGCATTTT. Together with reference TRBV30 and TRBJ1-5, the CDR3 gives the full variable domain: SQTIHQWPATLVQPVGSPLSLECTVEGTSNPNLYWYRQAAGRGLQLLFYSVGIGQISSEVPQNLSASRPQDRQFILSSKKLLLSDSGFYLCAWSTGGVNQPQHFGDGTRLSIL.

The genes are TRBV4-1 and TRBJ2-7; D is unclear. The germline V gene has CDR1 MGHRA and CDR2 YSYEKL. CDR3 size: 15 residues. The germline V and J ends were trimmed by 0 bases and 0 bases, with 9 bases remaining between them. CDR3 DNA sequence: TGCGCCAGCAGCCAAGAACCCTGGAGCTCCTACGAGCAGTACTTC. Its translation is CASSQEPWSSYEQYF.

The CDR3 DNA sequence: TGTGCCAGCAGCCCGTGGACTAGCGGGAGCAATGAGCAGTTCTTC. Protein product: CASSPWTSGSNEQFF. The chain employs TRBV7-8 and TRBJ2-1; 13 bases are a match to TRBD2. Trimming cost V 5 bases and J 6 bases; bases outside gene matches: 4. Germline CDR1 is SGHVS and CDR2 is FQNEAQ. CDR3 length: 15 amino acids.

Comments on this clone: The junction shows a germline mismatch at one end, possibly a read error. The chain couples TRBV6-1 to TRBJ1-2; D is unclear. CDR1 is MNHNS, CDR2 SASEGT, per germline. The CDR3 is 13 residues long. For the CDR3, the DNA is TGTGCCAGCAGGGAAGGGCCAGATCATGGCTACACCTTC. Its protein product is CASREGPDHGYTF.

Only one count was recorded for this clone. In DNA form, the CDR3 reads TGTGCCTGGAGTGTAGGGTACAGCACTGAAGCTTTCTTT. Its protein is CAWSVGYSTEAFF. The genes are TRBV30 and TRBJ1-1; D is ambiguous. The CDR3 runs to 13 residues. From germline, CDR1 is GTSNPN and CDR2 SVGIG (reference sequence). Trimming left V 0 bases short and J 4 bases short, with 9 bases between.

V and J are TRBV6-6 and TRBJ2-7, with TRBD1 identical over 7 bases. J lost 0 bases, V lost 4 bases, and 3 bases had no gene match. Germline loops: CDR1 MNHNY, CDR2 SVGAGI (reference sequence). This CDR3 comprises 14 residues. As DNA, the CDR3 is TGTGCCAGCAGTTCTAGACAGGGCTCCTACGAGCAGTACTTC. Its translation: CASSSRQGSYEQYF.

This sequence joins TRBV15 and TRBJ2-2, with 9 bases lining up with TRBD2. Unmatched junction bases numbered 5, after V lost 2 bases and J lost 4 bases. This CDR3 is 16 amino acids long. Looked up from germline, CDR1 is LNHNV and CDR2 is YYDKDF (reference sequence). In nucleotides, the CDR3 is TGTGCCACCAGCAGATTACTAGCGGGCCTCACCGGGGAGCTGTTTTTT. This encodes CATSRLLAGLTGELFF.

This chain connects TRBV29-1 to TRBJ2-3; D gene unclear. Trimming pared 5 bases from V and 4 bases from J, leaving 10 bases between. The germline V gene encodes CDR1 SQVTM and CDR2 ANQGSEA. There are 12 residues in the CDR3. The CDR3 spells CSVRTVPDTQYF. In DNA form, the CDR3 reads TGCAGCGTTCGCACCGTTCCAGATACGCAGTATTTT.

The chain uses TRBV5-4 and TRBJ1-1; 9 nucleotides align to TRBD1. This CDR3 contains 15 residues. The trim removed 6 bases at V and 7 bases at J, leaving 13 bases unmatched. Germline V gene sequence: CDR1 SGHNT, CDR2 YYREEE (reference sequence). The CDR3 DNA reads as TGTGCCAGCACCACCCGGGGACAGGGAGTTAGTGAAGCTTTCTTT. Residues: CASTTRGQGVSEAFF.

The chain carries TRBV7-7 and TRBJ1-4; unclear D gene. The CDR3 runs 13 residues. CDR1 and CDR2 from the germline V gene are SSHAT and FNYEAQ (reference sequence). The V end was cut by 5 bases, the J end by 7 bases, with 11 bases between. CDR3 bases: TGTGCCAGCAGCCCTCGTATAGGTGAAAAACTGTTTTTT. Translation gives CASSPRIGEKLFF.

This chain connects TRBV10-1 to TRBJ2-5; TRBD1 agrees at 9 bases. Unmatched junction bases numbered 3, after V lost 0 bases and J lost 4 bases. Per germline, CDR1 WNHNN and CDR2 SYGVQD (reference sequence). The CDR3 runs to 15 residues. As DNA, the CDR3 is TGCGCCAGCAGTGAGTCTCGGACAGGGGTAGAGACCCAGTACTTC. Protein: CASSESRTGVETQYF.

The sample holds one count of this clone. The chain employs TRBV4-1 and TRBJ2-1; D is unresolved. The CDR3 is made up of 17 amino acids. CDR1 is MGHRA and CDR2 is YSYEKL in the germline V gene. V was trimmed by 3 bases and J by 3 bases, leaving 18 bases between them. The CDR3 DNA is TGCGCCAGCAGCCATTCCGCCGGACCCCCGGTCTACAATGAGCAGTTCTTC. The encoded protein is CASSHSAGPPVYNEQFF.

This clone has just one count. This chain uses TRBV27 with TRBJ1-2, with 7 positions matching TRBD1. The J segment lost 4 bases and the V segment lost 6 bases, leaving 8 bases of the junction unmatched. CDR3 length: 14 residues. CDR1 MNHEY and CDR2 SMNVEV come from the germline V gene (reference sequence). CDR3 amino acids: CASSQRQGPYGYTF. DNA of the CDR3: TGTGCCAGCAGCCAACGACAGGGCCCCTATGGCTACACCTTC.

This chain joins TRBV6-5 and TRBJ2-7; unclear D gene. The CDR3 is 14 amino acids. Germline V lookup: CDR1 MNHEY, CDR2 SVGAGI. V shed 5 bases and J shed 9 bases, with 20 bases lying between them. Here the CDR3 reads CASSPAGQPGGQYF. The DNA of the CDR3 is TGTGCCAGCAGTCCTGCCGGGCAACCCGGCGGGCAGTACTTC.

The CDR3 spells CVSVASGNTIYF. The CDR3 DNA is TGTGTCTCGGTCGCTTCGGGAAACACCATATATTTT. This chain uses TRBV6-1 with TRBJ1-3, with D hard to call. The CDR3 contains 12 residues. Germline values: CDR1 MNHNS, CDR2 SASEGT.

The chain links TRBV6-5 to TRBJ2-2; D unresolved. V was cut by 1 base and J by 7 bases, with 7 bases left in between. CDR3 length: 13 amino acids. Germline CDR1 is MNHEY and CDR2 is SVGAGI. The CDR3 here is CASSYYLVGELFF. The CDR3 DNA reads TGTGCCAGCAGTTACTATTTGGTCGGGGAGCTGTTTTTT.

This rearrangement joins TRBV6-5 to TRBJ1-5; D is perhaps TRBD1 (5 bases). The CDR3 extends over 13 amino acids. Germline V gene data show CDR1 as MNHEY and CDR2 as SVGAGI. Trimming removed 7 bases from V and 4 bases from J, with 11 bases in between. CDR3 coding DNA: TGTGCCAGCACTGGGGGACTGAATCAGCCCCAGCATTTT. The encoded protein is CASTGGLNQPQHF.

The V and J genes are TRBV9 and TRBJ1-2; maybe TRBD1 (6 bases). The germline CDR1 and CDR2 sequences are SGDLS and YYNGEE. This CDR3 spans 13 amino acids. V shed 3 bases and J shed 2 bases, with 8 bases lying between them. The CDR3 is CASSATGNYGYTF. The CDR3 DNA is TGTGCCAGCAGCGCTACAGGGAACTATGGCTACACCTTC.

The CDR3, as DNA: TGTGCCAGCACCAATTCCGGATCCCCAAACACTGAAGCTTTCTTT. Translated: CASTNSGSPNTEAFF. The chain uses TRBV6-6 and TRBJ1-1; no clear D. With 7 bases removed from V and 2 bases from J, the gap between germline ends came to 17 bases. The CDR3 sequence is 15 residues long. Germline V gene data show CDR1 as MNHNY and CDR2 as SVGAGI (reference sequence).

V gene TRBV7-6 combines with J gene TRBJ1-1, with D possibly being TRBD1 (6 bases). V lost 3 bases to trimming and J lost 1 base, with 9 bases between them. The CDR3 runs 14 residues. From germline, CDR1 is SGHVS and CDR2 FNYEAQ. CDR3 in DNA: TGTGCCAGCAGCTTTTCGACAGGGAACACTGAAGCTTTCTTT. Translation: CASSFSTGNTEAFF.

The V gene is TRBV6-5, the J gene TRBJ1-1; D not certain. Trimming pared 6 bases from V and 4 bases from J, leaving 15 bases between. In germline, CDR1 is MNHEY, CDR2 SVGAGI. The CDR3 totals 14 residues. Here the CDR3 reads CASRDGRPGTEAFF. In DNA form, the CDR3 reads TGTGCCAGCAGAGACGGTCGGCCGGGCACTGAAGCTTTCTTT.

The rearrangement uses TRBV5-4 and TRBJ2-7, with 9 positions matching TRBD2. Germline CDR1 is SGHNT and CDR2 is YYREEE (reference sequence). The length of the CDR3 is 14 residues. The ends lost 4 bases at V and 4 bases at J; junction bases unmatched: 6. CDR3 sequence reads: CASSRAGGRYEQYF. The CDR3 DNA is TGTGCCAGCAGCAGGGCGGGGGGGCGGTACGAGCAGTACTTC.

The chain carries TRBV6-5 and TRBJ2-7; D unclear. CDR1 and CDR2 (germline): MNHEY, SVGAGI. The CDR3 spans 15 residues. The V end lost 6 bases, the J end lost 0 bases, and 15 bases lay between the germline ends. Here the CDR3 DNA reads TGTGCCAGCAGGCGGAGCACGGGCAGCTCCTACGAGCAGTACTTC. Encoded protein: CASRRSTGSSYEQYF.

CDR3 DNA: TGTGCCAGCAGCCGGAACAGGGGTCAAGAGACCCAGTACTTC. It codes for CASSRNRGQETQYF. The chain joins TRBV5-8 to TRBJ2-5; 7 bases align to TRBD1. V was pared by 4 bases and J by 2 bases, with 5 bases of the junction left unmatched. The CDR3 covers 14 residues. Per germline, CDR1 SGHTS and CDR2 YDEGEE.

The chain joins TRBV10-3 to TRBJ1-1, with D uncertain. The CDR3 extends over 12 amino acids. Trimming left V 6 bases short and J 0 bases short, with 5 bases between. Germline CDR1 reads ENHRY; CDR2 reads SYGVKD. The CDR3 DNA is TGTGCCATCAGGACTTTGAACACTGAAGCTTTCTTT. Its protein is CAIRTLNTEAFF.